This T cell receptor (beta chain) was observed in a study of cytomegalovirus exposure and HLA in healthy donors. General study results and limits: Analyzed later, association rates of TCRs varied across HLA loci, with DRB1 most and HLA-C fewest. HLA allele associations emerged for around 15,000 TCR beta sequences in a later analysis, at 0.05 false discovery rate. A link between a missense DCLRE1C variant and TCR beta V- and J-gene trimming emerged from a later analysis.

This clone was observed a few times. The target antigen is unknown. The V gene end was trimmed by 0 bases and the J gene end by 4 bases; junction bases not matched to a gene: 11. The CDR3 spans 17 residues. CDR1 is SGHRS and CDR2 is YFSETQ in the germline V gene. Vbeta (60) and Jbeta (13) primers were used in the PCR. Generated by immunoSEQ multiplex PCR, the TCRdb table keeps only in-frame clones and is missing some. The repertoire holds some 140,000 clones, with 70% to 80% as singletons. Sequenced: PBMCs. The origin of this receptor is a woman in her 50s in good health and CMV-seropositive. The V call is TRBV5-1, the J call TRBJ2-5; TRBD1 agrees at 8 bases. The CDR3, as DNA: TGCGCCAGCAGCTTGGGCCCAGGGGGCGGATCCTTAGAGACCCAGTACTTC. This translates into CASSLGPGGGSLETQYF.